These 5 T cell receptor beta chains share one sample of origin, sequenced in a study of control samples from healthy donors and cancer patients (dated by TCRdb to 2018 to 2021). The library was obtained by the immunoSEQ multiplex PCR assay. TCRdb stores this immuneACCESS table with in-frame sequences only. Part of the clones is absent; in the studies checked, under half of the shortfall reflects unresolved V genes, and no reason is known for the rest. The sample has about 180,000 clones on record, roughly 92% of them singletons. The top ten clonotypes cover roughly 1.3% of the sample. The sample taken for sequencing was blood. The receptors originated from a young woman in good health.

The gene calls are TRBV7-9 and TRBJ1-2, with D possibly matching TRBD1 (5 bases). Trimming shortened V by 3 bases and J by 4 bases, and 9 bases separated the two germline ends. This CDR3 comprises 13 residues. Germline V gene sequence: CDR1 SEHNR, CDR2 FQNEAQ (reference sequence). The CDR3 nucleotides are TGTGCCAGCAGCTTGGGGGATAGCTATGGCTACACCTTC. Its translation is CASSLGDSYGYTF.

V gene TRBV7-2 combines with J gene TRBJ1-2, with unresolved D. The CDR3 is made up of 11 amino acids. V lost 5 bases to trimming and J lost 7 bases, with 8 bases between them. Germline CDR1 is SGHTA and CDR2 is FQGNSA. CDR3: CASSPPPGYTF. CDR3 coding DNA: TGTGCCAGCAGCCCCCCCCCTGGCTACACCTTC.

The rearrangement links TRBV11-2 to TRBJ1-6, with 7 bases lining up with TRBD1. The junction had 3 bases not matched to a gene; V was cut back by 3 bases and J by 4 bases. CDR1 is SGHAT, CDR2 FQNNGV, per germline. The length of the CDR3 is 15 residues. The CDR3 DNA is TGTGCCAGCAGCTTCAGACAGGGTTATAATTCACCCCTCCACTTT. Translation gives CASSFRQGYNSPLHF.

This clone is a singleton in its sample. V gene TRBV9 combines with J gene TRBJ2-7, with TRBD1 identical over 10 bases. The V segment lost 4 bases and the J segment 6 bases; nucleotides outside the gene matches: 13. From germline, CDR1 is SGDLS and CDR2 YYNGEE. This CDR3 has 16 amino acids. CDR3 sequence reads: CASSPPGDRGRFEQYF. The DNA of the CDR3 is TGTGCCAGCAGCCCCCCAGGTGACAGGGGGCGCTTCGAGCAGTACTTC.

The rearrangement joins TRBV5-5 to TRBJ2-4; D might be TRBD1 (6 bases). CDR1 is SGHKS and CDR2 is YYEKEE in the germline V gene (reference sequence). The CDR3 is made up of 16 amino acids. V was cut by 2 bases and J by 5 bases, with 17 bases left in between. DNA of the CDR3: TGTGCCAGCAGCTTTCCGAACAGGGTTGGAGAAAACATTCAGTACTTC. Translating gives CASSFPNRVGENIQYF.